The 30 T cell receptor beta chains below come from one sample, sequenced in a study of blood T cells in healthy people across ages. Primed by a sample-barcoded 5' primer and a J-beta primer mix, a second PCR proceeded for 7 to 11 cycles. TCRdb reprocessed the 5' RACE reads with MiXCR, giving one entry per CDR3 protein. The sample holds more than 600,000 distinct CDR3 sequences, around 25% seen once. The data were also submitted as part of a second study, on T cells of mothers and their children.

Source material: blood. These TCRs come from a boy under 18 in good health.

The sample holds a few counts of this clonotype. The chain joins TRBV27 to TRBJ2-5, with D unclear. Trimming removed 5 bases from V and 3 bases from J, with 10 bases in between. Looked up from germline, CDR1 is MNHEY and CDR2 is SMNVEV (reference sequence). CDR3 length: 13 residues. The CDR3 DNA reads TGTGCCAGCAGTCCGCTGGTAGAAGAGACCCAGTACTTC. Protein: CASSPLVEETQYF.

J is TRBJ2-5 and V is TRBV28; D possibly matches TRBD1 or TRBD2 (6 bases each). This CDR3 is built from 14 residues. The V end was cut by 8 bases, the J end by 1 base, with 14 bases between. Germline lookup yields CDR1 MDHEN and CDR2 SYDVKM. In DNA, the CDR3 is TGTGCCAGCGGTAGACTAGGGGGCCAAGAGACCCAGTACTTC. Translated: CASGRLGGQETQYF.

This clonotype was seen only a few times. This chain's CDR3 is CSASGRAGDYNEQFF. CDR3 DNA: TGCAGTGCTAGCGGAAGAGCGGGAGACTACAATGAGCAGTTCTTC. The rearrangement uses TRBV20-1 and TRBJ2-1; 8 bases line up with TRBD2. Germline trimming cut 3 bases from V and 3 bases from J; bases unmatched to any gene: 7. This CDR3 has 15 residues. From germline, CDR1 is DFQATT and CDR2 SNEGSKA (reference sequence).

In this sample, this clonotype turned up a few times. The J gene is TRBJ1-1, the V gene TRBV9; 7 bases are a match to TRBD1. With V trimmed by 0 bases and J by 3 bases, 2 bases remained unmatched. The CDR3 has 14 amino acids. Germline V gives CDR1 SGDLS, CDR2 YYNGEE. Here the CDR3 reads CASSVEDRDTEAFF. CDR3 nucleotides: TGTGCCAGCAGCGTAGAAGACAGGGACACTGAAGCTTTCTTT.

This clonotype turned up a few times. J is TRBJ1-6 and V is TRBV7-2; TRBD1 matches at 9 bases. Germline values: CDR1 SGHTA, CDR2 FQGNSA. The CDR3 runs to 18 residues. With V trimmed by 5 bases and J by 13 bases, 21 bases remained unmatched. CDR3 residues: CASSPRARDRVPADPLHF. The CDR3 nucleotides are TGTGCCAGCAGCCCTAGGGCCCGGGACAGGGTCCCGGCCGATCCCCTCCACTTT.

The chain links TRBV29-1 to TRBJ2-1, with D possibly TRBD2 on 5 matching bases. TRBJ2-7 explains the end of the DNA better; the J call may be wrong. The CDR3 runs to 13 residues. Germline assignment: CDR1 SQVTM and CDR2 ANQGSEA. CDR3 nucleotide sequence: TGCAGCGTTGGGATTAAACGGGGCTACGAGCAGTACTTC. This sequence encodes CSVGIKRGYEQYF.

The chain has TRBV20-1 and TRBJ2-5; TRBD2 matches 7 bases. The DNA end lines up better with TRBJ2-1; the J call may be wrong. CDR1 is DFQATT and CDR2 is SNEGSKA in the germline V gene (reference sequence). The CDR3 covers 15 residues. The CDR3 loop reads CSARTPSGSYNEQFF. CDR3 DNA sequence: TGCAGTGCTAGAACCCCTAGCGGTTCCTACAATGAGCAGTTCTTC.

J is TRBJ1-3 and V is TRBV12-3 or TRBV12-4; D perhaps matches TRBD1 (5 bases). The CDR3 loop spans 14 amino acids. Trimming took 7 bases from V and 1 from J, leaving 11 bases between them. The CDR3 region has the DNA TGTGCCAGCACGGGGGAGACATCTGGAAACACCATATATTTT. Translation gives CASTGETSGNTIYF.

The chain recombines TRBV20-1 with TRBJ2-5; D is uncertain. CDR1 is DFQATT, CDR2 SNEGSKA, per germline (reference sequence). The CDR3 extends over 13 amino acids. Trimming shortened V by 4 bases and J by 2 bases, and 11 bases separated the two germline ends. The CDR3 bases are TGCAGTGCTATCCTCCCCCCTCAAGAGACCCAGTACTTC. Translating it yields CSAILPPQETQYF.

In its sample, this clonotype was seen a few times. The chain couples TRBV25-1 to TRBJ2-4; D is uncertain. Germline lookup yields CDR1 MGHDK and CDR2 SYGVNS. CDR3 length equals 15 residues. Trimming removed 1 base at V and 4 bases at J, with 11 bases between. The CDR3, as DNA: TGTGCCAGCAGTGAATCGAGAGCCGGTAAAAACATTCAGTACTTC. Its protein is CASSESRAGKNIQYF.

This clonotype showed up just a few times. The J gene is TRBJ2-5, the V gene TRBV4-1, with 9 bases matching TRBD2. V trimming: 2 bases; J trimming: 1 base; junction bases outside the gene matches: 5. CDR1 is MGHRA, CDR2 YSYEKL, per germline. The CDR3 is 16 amino acids. In DNA, the CDR3 is TGCGCCAGCAGCCAAACAGCGGGAGGCCTCCAAGAGACCCAGTACTTC. Its protein product is CASSQTAGGLQETQYF.

This clonotype was observed a handful of times. The chain carries TRBV6-5 and TRBJ2-5, with 11 bases matching TRBD2. CDR3 length: 16 residues. Germline values: CDR1 MNHEY, CDR2 SVGAGI. V gave up 4 bases and J gave up 1 base; unmatched junction bases: 5. In nucleotides, the CDR3 is TGTGCCAGCAGTTTCTCCGGGACTAGCGGCCAAGAGACCCAGTACTTC. This sequence encodes CASSFSGTSGQETQYF.

The chain has TRBV7-9 and TRBJ2-7, with D possibly TRBD1 on 6 matching bases. The CDR3 contains 19 residues. V was pared by 5 bases and J by 4 bases, with 30 bases between. Germline V gene lookup returns CDR1 SEHNR and CDR2 FQNEAQ (reference sequence). Here the CDR3 reads CASSGSETVDRKKVYEQYF. The CDR3, as DNA: TGTGCCAGCAGCGGTTCCGAAACAGTCGACAGGAAGAAGGTATACGAGCAGTACTTC.

The chain uses TRBV29-1 and TRBJ2-3; D gene unclear. The CDR3 has 12 amino acids. The germline V gene encodes CDR1 SQVTM and CDR2 ANQGSEA. Trimming left V 5 bases short and J 0 bases short, with 6 bases between. CDR3 DNA sequence: TGCAGCGTTCGTCCGAGCACAGATACGCAGTATTTT. Protein: CSVRPSTDTQYF.

The sample holds many counts of this clonotype. The chain is built from TRBV28 and TRBJ2-5; D is unclear. The CDR3 sequence is 12 residues long. Germline CDR1 reads MDHEN; CDR2 reads SYDVKM. The V gene lost 5 bases and the J gene lost 0 bases, with 4 bases spanning the gap. The CDR3 sequence: CASSEYQETQYF. CDR3 in DNA: TGTGCCAGCAGTGAGTACCAAGAGACCCAGTACTTC.

This clonotype has more than one count but fewer than ten. The genes are TRBV12-3 or TRBV12-4 and TRBJ1-2, with D possibly matching TRBD1 (5 bases). The V gene lost 6 bases and the J gene lost 4 bases, with 15 bases spanning the gap. The CDR3 is made up of 14 amino acids. This CDR3 is CASSSDSLFYGYTF. The CDR3 DNA reads as TGTGCCAGCAGCTCAGACAGTCTGTTCTATGGCTACACCTTC.

The gene calls are TRBV6-1 and TRBJ2-3; D not resolved. V was clipped by 0 bases and J by 3 bases, with 7 bases between them. The CDR3 covers 14 residues. Germline values: CDR1 MNHNS, CDR2 SASEGT. DNA for the CDR3: TGTGCCAGCAGTGAAGCAGGCCCGACAGATACGCAGTATTTT. It codes for CASSEAGPTDTQYF.

This clonotype was seen a handful of times. CDR3 DNA: TGTGCCAGCAGCCTCCCGGTGGGGGAGACCCAGTACTTC. The encoded protein is CASSLPVGETQYF. This sequence joins TRBV3-1 and TRBJ2-5, with no clear D. The V end lost 4 bases, the J end lost 5 bases, and 11 bases lay between the germline ends. The CDR3 sequence is 13 residues long. CDR1 is LGHDT and CDR2 is YNNKEL in the germline V gene (reference sequence).

The chain employs TRBV29-1 and TRBJ1-1, with a possible D match to TRBD1 (5 bases). CDR1 is SQVTM and CDR2 is ANQGSEA in the germline V gene. This CDR3 region has 18 residues. V was trimmed by 3 bases and J by 0 bases, leaving 23 bases between them. The CDR3 DNA sequence: TGCAGCGTTGACGAAGTGAGGGGAACTAACCCGATGAACACTGAAGCTTTCTTT. This sequence encodes CSVDEVRGTNPMNTEAFF.

This chain joins TRBV2 and TRBJ2-5; TRBD2 aligns across 8 bases. V lost 5 bases, J lost 7 bases, and 15 bases stayed unmatched. The CDR3 spans 16 residues. Germline V lookup: CDR1 SNHLY, CDR2 FYNNEI. The DNA of the CDR3 is TGTGCCAGCAGTTCGGGGGCTAGCGGGTCTTTTGGGACCCAGTACTTC. Its translation: CASSSGASGSFGTQYF.

This clonotype has only a few counts. This chain links TRBV2 with TRBJ1-1; 8 positions match TRBD1. The trim removed 4 bases at V and 1 base at J, leaving 2 bases unmatched. The CDR3 is made up of 14 amino acids. Germline V gene lookup returns CDR1 SNHLY and CDR2 FYNNEI. As DNA, the CDR3 is TGTGCCAGCAGTGGCGGACAGGGGAACACTGAAGCTTTCTTT. Protein sequence: CASSGGQGNTEAFF.

The J gene is TRBJ2-5, the V gene TRBV10-2; the D is unclear. Judging by the DNA end, TRBJ2-1 fits better; the J call may be wrong. CDR1 and CDR2 (germline): WSHSY, SAAADI. The CDR3 runs to 14 residues. CDR3 region: CASSEARVIDEQFF. DNA for the CDR3: TGCGCCAGCAGTGAGGCCAGAGTGATTGATGAGCAGTTCTTC.

This clonotype occurred a few times. The chain joins TRBV19 to TRBJ2-3, with a possible D match to TRBD2 (6 bases). CDR3 length: 14 amino acids. Trimming pared 7 bases from V and 3 bases from J, leaving 14 bases between. Germline V lookup: CDR1 LNHDA, CDR2 SQIVND (reference sequence). CDR3 loop: CASKAGPSTDTQYF. As DNA, the CDR3 is TGTGCCAGTAAGGCGGGGCCTAGTACAGATACGCAGTATTTT.

There are a few counts of this clonotype. V usage is TRBV7-2 and J usage is TRBJ2-1; 11 bases are shared with TRBD1. The J call may be incorrect, as the DNA end agrees better with TRBJ2-7. Germline CDR1 SGHTA, CDR2 FQGNSA. CDR3 length: 14 amino acids. The CDR3 DNA follows: TGTGCCAGCAGCCCCGGACAGGGGGCAGCCGAGCAGTACTTC. Amino acid sequence: CASSPGQGAAEQYF.

V and J are TRBV5-6 and TRBJ2-5; D is unresolved. This CDR3 is built from 16 residues. V was cut by 0 bases and J by 4 bases, with 16 bases left in between. The germline V gene has CDR1 SGHDT and CDR2 YYEEEE. The CDR3 loop reads CASSLEGSFARETQYF. The DNA of the CDR3 is TGTGCCAGCAGCTTGGAAGGATCGTTTGCCCGAGAGACCCAGTACTTC.

The chain employs TRBV7-9 and TRBJ1-4; D not certain. V was pared by 4 bases and J by 8 bases, with 17 bases between. CDR1 SEHNR and CDR2 FQNEAQ come from the germline V gene (reference sequence). The CDR3 contains 15 residues. In DNA, the CDR3 is TGTGCCAGCAGCTCGGGGAGTAACGGTAACGAAAAACTGTTTTTT. This codes for CASSSGSNGNEKLFF.

This clonotype was detected many times. V usage is TRBV6-1 and J usage is TRBJ2-7, with D perhaps assigned TRBD1 or TRBD2 (6 bases each). Germline V gives CDR1 MNHNS, CDR2 SASEGT. With 1 base removed from V and 3 bases from J, the gap between germline ends came to 13 bases. This CDR3 comprises 15 residues. The DNA of the CDR3 is TGTGCCAGCAGTGAAGGAGATGGGGGGCGCTACGAGCAGTACTTC. Translating gives CASSEGDGGRYEQYF.

The CDR3 reads CASSLWGQGGGEQFF. CDR3 DNA: TGCGCCAGCAGCCTATGGGGACAGGGGGGAGGTGAGCAGTTCTTC. The chain recombines TRBV4-1 with TRBJ2-1, with 11 nucleotides matching TRBD1. V gave up 4 bases and J gave up 9 bases; unmatched junction bases: 8. This CDR3 comprises 15 residues. Germline loops: CDR1 MGHRA, CDR2 YSYEKL.

This clonotype has more than one count but fewer than ten. The rearrangement uses TRBV5-1 and TRBJ2-7; D ambiguous. The CDR3 consists of 13 residues. The ends were cut back, 3 bases at V and 5 bases at J, with 12 bases in the middle. Germline-derived CDR1 and CDR2 are SGHRS and YFSETQ. CDR3 bases: TGCGCCAGCAGCTCATCAGAGATCCACGAGCAGTACTTC. Its protein is CASSSSEIHEQYF.

The chain combines TRBV5-6 with TRBJ1-5; TRBD1 matches at 8 bases. The germline gives CDR1 SGHDT, CDR2 YYEEEE. Trimming at V came to 4 bases and at J to 5 bases, leaving 2 bases not matched to a gene. CDR3 size: 13 residues. CDR3: CASSMDRDQPQHF. The CDR3 DNA reads TGTGCCAGCAGCATGGACAGGGATCAGCCCCAGCATTTT.